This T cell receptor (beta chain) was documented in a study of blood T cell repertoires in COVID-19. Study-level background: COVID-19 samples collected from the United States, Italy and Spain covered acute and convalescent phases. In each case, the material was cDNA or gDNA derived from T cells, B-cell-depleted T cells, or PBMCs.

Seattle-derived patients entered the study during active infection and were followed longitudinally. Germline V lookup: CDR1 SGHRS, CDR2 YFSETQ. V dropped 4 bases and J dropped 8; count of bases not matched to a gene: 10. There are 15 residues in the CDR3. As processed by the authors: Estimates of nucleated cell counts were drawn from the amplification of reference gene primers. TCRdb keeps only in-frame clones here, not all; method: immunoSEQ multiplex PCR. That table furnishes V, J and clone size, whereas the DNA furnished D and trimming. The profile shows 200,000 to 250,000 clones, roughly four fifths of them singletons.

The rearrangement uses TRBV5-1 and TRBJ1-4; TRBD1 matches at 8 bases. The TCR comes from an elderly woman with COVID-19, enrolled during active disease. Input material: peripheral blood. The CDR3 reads CASSANRGGSEKLFF. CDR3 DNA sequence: TGCGCCAGCAGCGCAAACAGGGGGGGAAGCGAAAAACTGTTTTTT.